The TCR beta chain under discussion was sequenced for a study of blood T cell repertoires in COVID-19. Profiling relied on immunoSEQ multiplex PCR, and the TCRdb table lists in-frame clones only, not all of them. The sample has approximately 140,000 clones, 80% to 90% seen once; the top ten hold roughly a sixth. CDR3 size: 16 residues. The trim removed 2 bases at V and 6 bases at J, leaving 9 bases unmatched. The germline CDR1 and CDR2 sequences are LNHNV and YYDKDF (reference sequence). The gene calls are TRBV15 and TRBJ1-4; TRBD1 matches at 7 bases. Source material: peripheral blood. The sequence was obtained from a man aged 50 to 59 with active or convalescent COVID-19. This CDR3 is CATSRLGGQTYEKLFF. The DNA for the CDR3 is TGTGCCACCAGCAGATTAGGGGGACAGACCTATGAAAAACTGTTTTTT.